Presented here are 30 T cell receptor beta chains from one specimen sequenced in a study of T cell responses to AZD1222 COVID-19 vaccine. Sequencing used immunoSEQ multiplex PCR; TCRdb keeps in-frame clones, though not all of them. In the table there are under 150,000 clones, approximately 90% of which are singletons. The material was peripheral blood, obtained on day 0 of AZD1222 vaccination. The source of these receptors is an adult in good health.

In DNA form, the CDR3 reads TGCGCCAGCAGTGAGCCGACTAGTTGCAATGAGCAGTTCTTC. Residues: CASSEPTSCNEQFF. The V and J genes are TRBV10-1 and TRBJ2-1; maybe TRBD2 (6 bases). Germline V gene lookup returns CDR1 WNHNN and CDR2 SYGVQD (reference sequence). Trimming removed 2 bases from V and 6 bases from J, with 11 bases in between. The CDR3 has 14 residues.

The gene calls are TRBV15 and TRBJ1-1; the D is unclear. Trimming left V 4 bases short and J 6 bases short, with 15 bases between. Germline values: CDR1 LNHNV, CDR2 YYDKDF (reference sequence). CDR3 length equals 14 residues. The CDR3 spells CATSIHVGSPEAFF. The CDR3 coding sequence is TGTGCCACCAGCATCCATGTAGGGAGCCCTGAAGCTTTCTTT.

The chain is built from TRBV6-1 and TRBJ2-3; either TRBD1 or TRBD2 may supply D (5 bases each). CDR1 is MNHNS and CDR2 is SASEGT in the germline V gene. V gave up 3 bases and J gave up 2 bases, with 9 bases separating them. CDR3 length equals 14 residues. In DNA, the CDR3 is TGTGCCAGCAGTGAGGGACCGTTCACAGATACGCAGTATTTT. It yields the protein CASSEGPFTDTQYF.

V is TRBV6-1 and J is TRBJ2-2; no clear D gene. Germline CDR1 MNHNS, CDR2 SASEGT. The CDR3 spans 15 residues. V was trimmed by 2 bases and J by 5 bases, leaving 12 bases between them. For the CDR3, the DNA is TGTGCCAGCAGTGAAAGGGCCGGTGGGACCGGGGAGCTGTTTTTT. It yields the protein CASSERAGGTGELFF.

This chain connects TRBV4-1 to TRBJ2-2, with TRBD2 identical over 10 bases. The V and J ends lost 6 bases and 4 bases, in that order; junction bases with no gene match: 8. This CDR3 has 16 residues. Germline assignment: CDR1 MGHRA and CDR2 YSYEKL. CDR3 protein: CASSLSSGSATGELFF. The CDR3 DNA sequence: TGCGCCAGCAGTCTTTCTAGCGGGAGTGCCACCGGGGAGCTGTTTTTT.

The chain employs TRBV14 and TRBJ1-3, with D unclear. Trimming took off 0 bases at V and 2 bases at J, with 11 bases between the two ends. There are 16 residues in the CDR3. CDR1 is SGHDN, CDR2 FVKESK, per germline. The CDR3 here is CASSQEGGSPGNTIYF. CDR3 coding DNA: TGTGCCAGCAGCCAAGAAGGTGGCAGTCCTGGAAACACCATATATTTT.

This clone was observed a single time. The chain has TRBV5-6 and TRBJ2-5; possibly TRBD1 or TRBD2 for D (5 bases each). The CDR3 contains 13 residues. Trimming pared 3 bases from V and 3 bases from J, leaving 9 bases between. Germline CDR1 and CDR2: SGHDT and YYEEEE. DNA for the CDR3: TGTGCCAGCAGCTGGGGACGGGAAGAGACCCAGTACTTC. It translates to CASSWGREETQYF.

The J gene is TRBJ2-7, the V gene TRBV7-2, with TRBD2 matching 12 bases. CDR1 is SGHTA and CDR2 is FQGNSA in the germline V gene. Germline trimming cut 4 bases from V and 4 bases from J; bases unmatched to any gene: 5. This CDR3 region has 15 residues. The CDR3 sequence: CASSSGTSGWYEQYF. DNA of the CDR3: TGTGCCAGCAGCTCCGGGACTAGCGGGTGGTACGAGCAGTACTTC.

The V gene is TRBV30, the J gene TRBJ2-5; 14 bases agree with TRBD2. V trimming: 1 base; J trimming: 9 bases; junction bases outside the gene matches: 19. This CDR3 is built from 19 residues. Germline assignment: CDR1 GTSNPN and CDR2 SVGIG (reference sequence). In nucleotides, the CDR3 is TGTGCCTGGAGTGATGGGCAGGCAACGACTAGCGGGAGGGTTCTGGCCCAGTACTTC. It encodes CAWSDGQATTSGRVLAQYF.

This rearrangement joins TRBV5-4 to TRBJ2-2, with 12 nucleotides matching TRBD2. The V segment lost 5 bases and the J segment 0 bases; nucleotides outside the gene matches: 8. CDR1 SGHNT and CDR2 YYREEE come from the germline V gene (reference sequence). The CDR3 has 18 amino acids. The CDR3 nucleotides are TGTGCCAGCAGTAATCCGGGACTAGCGGGCGCGAACACCGGGGAGCTGTTTTTT. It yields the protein CASSNPGLAGANTGELFF.

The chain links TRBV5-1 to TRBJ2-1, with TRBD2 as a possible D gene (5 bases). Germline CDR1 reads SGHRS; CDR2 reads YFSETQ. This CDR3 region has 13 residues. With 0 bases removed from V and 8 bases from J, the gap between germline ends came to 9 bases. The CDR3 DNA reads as TGCGCCAGCAGCTTGGCGGGGTTCGATGAGCAGTTCTTC. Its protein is CASSLAGFDEQFF.

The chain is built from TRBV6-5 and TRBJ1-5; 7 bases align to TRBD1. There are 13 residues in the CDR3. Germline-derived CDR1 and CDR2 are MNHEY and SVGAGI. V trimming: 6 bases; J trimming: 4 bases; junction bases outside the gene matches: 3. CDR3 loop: CASRAGGNQPQHF. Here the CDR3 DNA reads TGTGCCAGCAGAGCAGGGGGGAATCAGCCCCAGCATTTT.

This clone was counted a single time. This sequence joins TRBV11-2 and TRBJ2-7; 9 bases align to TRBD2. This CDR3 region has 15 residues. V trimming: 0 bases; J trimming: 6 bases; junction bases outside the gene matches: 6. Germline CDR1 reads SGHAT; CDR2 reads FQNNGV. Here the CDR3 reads CASSLDLAGTVEQYF. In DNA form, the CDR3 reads TGTGCCAGCAGCTTAGATCTAGCGGGAACGGTCGAGCAGTACTTC.

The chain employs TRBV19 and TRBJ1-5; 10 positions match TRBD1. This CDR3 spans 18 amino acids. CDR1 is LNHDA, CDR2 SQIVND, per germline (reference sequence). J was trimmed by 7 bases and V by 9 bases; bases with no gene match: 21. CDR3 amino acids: CASSRGRDRGNFRQPQHF. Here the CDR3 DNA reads TGTGCCAGCTCGCGAGGCCGGGACAGGGGAAATTTCCGCCAGCCCCAGCATTTT.

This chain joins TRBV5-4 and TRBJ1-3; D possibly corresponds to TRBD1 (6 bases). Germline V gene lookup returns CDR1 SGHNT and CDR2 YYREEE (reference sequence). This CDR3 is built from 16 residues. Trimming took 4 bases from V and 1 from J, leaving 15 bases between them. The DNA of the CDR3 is TGTGCCAGCAGCCTCGACAGGTTCACGTCTGGAAACACCATATATTTT. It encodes CASSLDRFTSGNTIYF. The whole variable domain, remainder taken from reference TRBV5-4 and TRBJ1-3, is ETGVTQSPTHLIKTRGQQVTLRCSSQSGHNTVSWYQQALGQGPQFIFQYYREEENGRGNFPPRFSGLQFPNYSSELNVNALELDDSALYLCASSLDRFTSGNTIYFGEGSWLTVV.

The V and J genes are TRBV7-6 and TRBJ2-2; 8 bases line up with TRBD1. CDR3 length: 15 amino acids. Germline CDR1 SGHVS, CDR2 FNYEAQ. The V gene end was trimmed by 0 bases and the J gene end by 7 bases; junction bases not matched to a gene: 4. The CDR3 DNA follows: TGTGCCAGCAGCTTAGCGGCACAGGGGGTCGGGGAGCTGTTTTTT. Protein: CASSLAAQGVGELFF.

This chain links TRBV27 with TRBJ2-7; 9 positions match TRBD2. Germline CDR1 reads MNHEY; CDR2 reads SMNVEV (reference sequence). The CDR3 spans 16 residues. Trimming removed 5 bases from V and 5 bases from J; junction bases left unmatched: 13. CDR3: CASSPYPSGINNEQYF. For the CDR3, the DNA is TGTGCCAGCAGTCCCTACCCTAGCGGGATTAACAACGAGCAGTACTTC.

As DNA, the CDR3 is TGTGCCAGCAGCTGGGGGAGGGACGGTCAGCCCCAGCATTTT. Protein sequence: CASSWGRDGQPQHF. The chain employs TRBV11-2 and TRBJ1-5, with D tentatively TRBD1 (5 bases). Germline CDR1 and CDR2: SGHAT and FQNNGV. The CDR3 contains 14 residues. The V end was cut by 4 bases, the J end by 6 bases, with 13 bases between.

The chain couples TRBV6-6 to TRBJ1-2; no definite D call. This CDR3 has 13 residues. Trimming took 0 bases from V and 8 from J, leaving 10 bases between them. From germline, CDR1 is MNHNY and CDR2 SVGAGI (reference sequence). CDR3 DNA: TGTGCCAGCAGTTACTCGCGCCAAGAGGGCTACACCTTC. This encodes CASSYSRQEGYTF.

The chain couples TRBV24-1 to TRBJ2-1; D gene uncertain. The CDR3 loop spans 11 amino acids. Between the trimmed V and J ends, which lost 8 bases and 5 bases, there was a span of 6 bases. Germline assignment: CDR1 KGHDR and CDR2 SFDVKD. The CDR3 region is CATKTNNEQFF. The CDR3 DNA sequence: TGTGCCACCAAGACAAACAATGAGCAGTTCTTC.

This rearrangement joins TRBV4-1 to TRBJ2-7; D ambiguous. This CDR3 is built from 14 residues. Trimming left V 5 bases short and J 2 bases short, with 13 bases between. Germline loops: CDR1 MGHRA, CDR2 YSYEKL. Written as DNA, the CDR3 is TGCGCCAGCAGCAAAATTGATCGAACCTACGAGCAGTACTTC. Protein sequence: CASSKIDRTYEQYF.

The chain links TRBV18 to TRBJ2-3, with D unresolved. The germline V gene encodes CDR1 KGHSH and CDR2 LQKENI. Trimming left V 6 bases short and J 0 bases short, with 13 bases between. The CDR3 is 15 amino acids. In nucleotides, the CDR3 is TGTGCCAGCTCTACGCGCGCGCCTAGCACAGATACGCAGTATTTT. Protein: CASSTRAPSTDTQYF.

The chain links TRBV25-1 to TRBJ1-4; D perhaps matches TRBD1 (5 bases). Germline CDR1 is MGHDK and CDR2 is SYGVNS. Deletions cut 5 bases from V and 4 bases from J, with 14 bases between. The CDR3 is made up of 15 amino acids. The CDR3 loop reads CASSTGGRSNEKLFF. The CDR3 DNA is TGTGCCAGCAGTACGGGGGGACGGAGTAATGAAAAACTGTTTTTT.

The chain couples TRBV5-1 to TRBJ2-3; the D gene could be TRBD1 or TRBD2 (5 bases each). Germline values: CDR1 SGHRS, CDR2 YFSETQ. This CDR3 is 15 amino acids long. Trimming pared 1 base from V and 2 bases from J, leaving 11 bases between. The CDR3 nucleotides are TGCGCCAGCAGCTTGCGGGACCCCAACACAGATACGCAGTATTTT. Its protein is CASSLRDPNTDTQYF.

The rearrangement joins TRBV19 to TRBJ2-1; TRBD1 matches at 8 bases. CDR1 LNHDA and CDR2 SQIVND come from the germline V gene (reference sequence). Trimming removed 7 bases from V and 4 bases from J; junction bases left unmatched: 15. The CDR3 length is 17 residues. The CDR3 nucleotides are TGTGCCAGTAAGGGGGGAACAGGGGGAAATTTTTACAATGAGCAGTTCTTC. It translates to CASKGGTGGNFYNEQFF.

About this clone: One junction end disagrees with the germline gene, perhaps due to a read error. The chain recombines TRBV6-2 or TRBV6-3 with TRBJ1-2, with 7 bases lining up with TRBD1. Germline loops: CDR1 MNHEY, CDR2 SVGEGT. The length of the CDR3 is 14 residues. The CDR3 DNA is TGTGCCAGCAGATACTCGGGACAGAACTATGGCTACACCTTC. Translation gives CASRYSGQNYGYTF.

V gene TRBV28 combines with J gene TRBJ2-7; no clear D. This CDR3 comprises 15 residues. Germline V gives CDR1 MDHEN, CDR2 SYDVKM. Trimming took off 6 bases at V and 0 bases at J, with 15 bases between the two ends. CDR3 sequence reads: CASRPPRFLSYEQYF. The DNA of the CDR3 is TGTGCCAGCAGACCGCCCAGGTTTCTCTCCTACGAGCAGTACTTC. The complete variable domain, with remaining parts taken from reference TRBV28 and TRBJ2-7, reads DVKVTQSSRYLVKRTGEKVFLECVQDMDHENMFWYRQDPGLGLRLIYFSYDVKMKEKGDIPEGYSVSREKKERFSLILESASTNQTSMYLCASRPPRFLSYEQYFGPGTRLTVT.

This CDR3 is CASSPFPRGQGMNTEAFF. For the CDR3, the DNA is TGTGCCAGCAGCCCCTTTCCCCGTGGACAGGGCATGAACACTGAAGCTTTCTTT. The chain couples TRBV11-2 to TRBJ1-1; 8 positions match TRBD1. The junction had 14 bases not matched to a gene; V was cut back by 5 bases and J by 0 bases. The CDR3 is 18 residues long. The germline CDR1 and CDR2 sequences are SGHAT and FQNNGV.

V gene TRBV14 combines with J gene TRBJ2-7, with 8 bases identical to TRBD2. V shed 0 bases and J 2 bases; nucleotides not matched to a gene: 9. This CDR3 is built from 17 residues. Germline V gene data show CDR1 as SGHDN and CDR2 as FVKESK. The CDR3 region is CASSQDRVAGTTYEQYF. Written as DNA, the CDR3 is TGTGCCAGCAGCCAAGATAGGGTAGCGGGAACCACCTACGAGCAGTACTTC.

The CDR3 sequence is CASSPGQGASGRVYNEQFF. CDR3 nucleotide sequence: TGTGCCAGCAGTCCCGGACAGGGGGCTAGCGGGAGGGTTTACAATGAGCAGTTCTTC. The chain joins TRBV28 to TRBJ2-1; possibly TRBD2 for D (12 bases). Trimming shortened V by 5 bases and J by 4 bases, and 27 bases separated the two germline ends. CDR3 length equals 19 residues. The germline V gene has CDR1 MDHEN and CDR2 SYDVKM.